This is a list of T cell receptor beta chains from one sample in a study of T cell changes during pregnancy in multiple sclerosis. Sequencing used immunoSEQ multiplex PCR; TCRdb keeps in-frame clones, though not all of them. The sample shows 90,000 to 130,000 clones, 80% to 95% of them seen only once. The sequences come from peripheral blood, collected in the third trimester of pregnancy. These receptors originate from a female donor with multiple sclerosis, enrolled in a pregnancy study. CDR3s include the opening cysteine and the closing phenylalanine or tryptophan.

J | V | CDR3
TRBJ2-3 | TRBV25-1 | CASSESGGGTDTQYF
TRBJ1-2 | TRBV10-3 | CAISESRGGQGYNGYTF
TRBJ2-7 | TRBV6-5 | CASRSAFEQYF
TRBJ1-1 | TRBV11-3 | CASSSGQLNTEAFF
TRBJ2-2 | TRBV28 | CASSLPVIANTGELFF
TRBJ1-2 | TRBV27 | CASSSHRGLAYGYTF
TRBJ2-7 | TRBV19 | CASSITGVERYF
TRBJ1-1 | TRBV30 | CAWSPSNTEAFF
TRBJ2-2 | TRBV30 | CAWSKGQGAGGELFF
TRBJ2-5 | TRBV28 | CASKTGDQETQYF